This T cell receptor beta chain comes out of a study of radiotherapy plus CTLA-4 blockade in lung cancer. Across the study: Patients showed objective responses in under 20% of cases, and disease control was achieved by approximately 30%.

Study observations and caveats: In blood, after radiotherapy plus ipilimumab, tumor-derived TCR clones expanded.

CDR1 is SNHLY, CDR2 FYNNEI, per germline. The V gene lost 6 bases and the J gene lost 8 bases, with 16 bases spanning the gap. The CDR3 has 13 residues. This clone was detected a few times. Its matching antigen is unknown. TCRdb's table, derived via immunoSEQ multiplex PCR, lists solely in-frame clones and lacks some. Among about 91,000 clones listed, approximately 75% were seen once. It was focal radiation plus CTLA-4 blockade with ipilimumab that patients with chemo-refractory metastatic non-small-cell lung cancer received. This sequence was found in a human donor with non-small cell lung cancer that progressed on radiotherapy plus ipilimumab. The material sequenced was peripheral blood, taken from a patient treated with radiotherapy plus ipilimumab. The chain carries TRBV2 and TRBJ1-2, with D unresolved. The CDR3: CASRIRTGGGYTF. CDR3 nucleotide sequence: TGTGCCAGCAGGATCCGGACGGGTGGAGGCTACACCTTC.